This TCR beta chain is from a study of blood T cell repertoires in COVID-19. The germline V gene has CDR1 SGHAT and CDR2 FQNNGV. The CDR3 has 14 residues. The germline V and J ends were trimmed by 5 bases and 7 bases, with 15 bases remaining between them. Sequencing used immunoSEQ multiplex PCR; TCRdb keeps in-frame clones, though not all of them. This table has fewer than 15,000 clones, 81% appearing once. This clonotype was obtained from a human donor in a cohort sampled during active COVID-19. The specimen sequenced was peripheral blood. The chain is built from TRBV11-2 and TRBJ1-5; D might be TRBD1 (6 bases). The chain's CDR3 is CASSRGQHGQPQHF. The CDR3 DNA follows: TGTGCCAGCAGCCGAGGACAGCACGGACAGCCCCAGCATTTT. Full variable domain (outside the CDR3, taken from reference TRBV11-2 and TRBJ1-5): EAGVAQSPRYKIIEKRQSVAFWCNPISGHATLYWYQQILGQGPKLLIQFQNNGVVDDSQLPKDRFSAERLKGVDSTLKIQPAKLEDSAVYLCASSRGQHGQPQHFGDGTRLSIL.